The clone carrying this TCR beta chain appeared a few times. The antigen remains undetermined. Sequencing used immunoSEQ multiplex PCR; TCRdb keeps in-frame clones, though not all of them. Among some 12,000 clones listed, 50% to 75% were seen once. Per germline, CDR1 SGHRS and CDR2 YFSETQ. This CDR3 is built from 15 residues. V lost 4 bases and J lost 10; bases outside the gene matches: 12. The data belong to a study of chemoradiotherapy in HPV16-positive cancers. Whole-study results and caveats: HPV-specific T cells were functionally defined from only a couple of HPV16-positive patients. Candidate HPV-specific clones and E7-related TCR motifs grew in tumor during treatment.

The sample was gathered from a patient who underwent chemoradiotherapy. The sequence was collected from a human donor with HPV-associated anogenital cancer. The rearrangement uses TRBV5-1 and TRBJ1-4; 8 bases map to TRBD1. CDR3 protein: CASSEGTGPTGKLFF. CDR3 sequence (DNA): TGCGCCAGCAGCGAAGGGACAGGCCCTACGGGAAAACTGTTTTTT.